Listed here is a single TCR beta chain. What it binds is not known. The germline V gene has CDR1 MGHRA and CDR2 YSYEKL. The CDR3 covers 17 residues. The V gene lost 4 bases and the J gene lost 0 bases, with 18 bases spanning the gap. Per-sample PBMC isolation yielded at least 6.5 million cells. The sample originates from a study of blood T cells in healthy people across ages. Study-level points and caveats: Older age coincided with a roughly linear decline in TCR beta diversity per million T cells. TCR beta diversity was tightly associated with the proportion of naive T cells.

A second PCR of 7 to 11 cycles used a sample-barcoded 5' primer and a J-beta primer mix. All cDNA molecules were each tagged by a template-switch adaptor with 12 random nucleotides. TCRdb re-derived calls from the 5' RACE reads in MiXCR, one entry per CDR3 protein. The sample records about 1.6 million distinct CDR3 sequences, about 32% being singletons. The clonotype was recovered from a woman between 25 and 40 years old in good health. Sequencing input: blood. J is TRBJ1-1 and V is TRBV4-1; D is ambiguous. The CDR3 region has the DNA TGCGCCAGCAGCCCCCAAGGCGGCAGAGGGATGAACACTGAAGCTTTCTTT. This encodes CASSPQGGRGMNTEAFF.